This T cell receptor beta chain was obtained from a study of blood T cell repertoires in COVID-19. Study overall: Whether acute or convalescent, the COVID-19 samples came from the United States, Italy and Spain. The analysed material was cDNA or gDNA that came from T cells, B-cell-depleted T cells, or PBMCs.

In the study's own analysis: Reference gene primers were amplified, and this amplification served to estimate nucleated cell counts. Sequencing used immunoSEQ multiplex PCR; TCRdb keeps in-frame clones, though not all of them. For V, J and clone size, that table is used; D and trimming come from the DNA. This sample yields 430,000 or so clones, of which approximately 90% are seen a single time; over 1.5% belongs to the top ten. Trimming removed 2 bases from V and 7 bases from J, with 11 bases in between. The CDR3 sequence is 13 residues long. Germline V CDR1 and CDR2: MNHEY, SVGAGI. Clinical histories supplied by participants themselves formed the basis of cohort assignment.

Sequences were obtained from PBMCs or T cells enriched from blood (not recorded which). V and J are TRBV6-5 and TRBJ1-2, with D possibly TRBD1 on 6 matching bases. This sequence originates from a woman between 40 and 50 years old who had recovered from COVID-19. The CDR3 spells CASSYEGGGGYTF. The CDR3 nucleotides read TGTGCCAGCAGTTACGAGGGGGGGGGTGGCTACACCTTC.